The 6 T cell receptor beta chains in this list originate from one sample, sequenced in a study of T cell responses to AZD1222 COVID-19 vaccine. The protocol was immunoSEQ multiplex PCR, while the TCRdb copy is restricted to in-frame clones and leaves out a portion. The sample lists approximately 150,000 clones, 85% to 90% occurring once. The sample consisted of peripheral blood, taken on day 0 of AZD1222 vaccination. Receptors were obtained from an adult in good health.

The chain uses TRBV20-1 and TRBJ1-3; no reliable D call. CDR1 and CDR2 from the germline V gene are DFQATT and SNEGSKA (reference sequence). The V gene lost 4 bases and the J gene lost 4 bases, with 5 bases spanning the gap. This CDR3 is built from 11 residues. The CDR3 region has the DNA TGCAGTGCTATGGAGGGAAACACCATATATTTT. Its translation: CSAMEGNTIYF.

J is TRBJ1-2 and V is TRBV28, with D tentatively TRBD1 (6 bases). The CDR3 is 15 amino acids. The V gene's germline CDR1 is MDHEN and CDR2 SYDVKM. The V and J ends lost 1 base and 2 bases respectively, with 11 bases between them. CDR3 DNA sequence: TGTGCCAGCAGTTTATCGGGACAAGGAAACTATGGCTACACCTTC. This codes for CASSLSGQGNYGYTF.

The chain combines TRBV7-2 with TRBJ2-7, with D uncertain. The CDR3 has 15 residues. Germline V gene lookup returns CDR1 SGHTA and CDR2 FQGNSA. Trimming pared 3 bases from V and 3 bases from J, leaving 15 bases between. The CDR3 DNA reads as TGTGCCAGCAGCTTTAGGACCGCCGGTAGCTACGAGCAGTACTTC. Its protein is CASSFRTAGSYEQYF.

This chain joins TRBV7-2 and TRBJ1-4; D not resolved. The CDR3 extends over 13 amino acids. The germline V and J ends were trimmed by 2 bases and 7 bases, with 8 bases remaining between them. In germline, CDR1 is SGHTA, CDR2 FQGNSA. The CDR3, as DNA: TGTGCCAGCAGCTTATTTCCGTCTGAAAAACTGTTTTTT. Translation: CASSLFPSEKLFF.

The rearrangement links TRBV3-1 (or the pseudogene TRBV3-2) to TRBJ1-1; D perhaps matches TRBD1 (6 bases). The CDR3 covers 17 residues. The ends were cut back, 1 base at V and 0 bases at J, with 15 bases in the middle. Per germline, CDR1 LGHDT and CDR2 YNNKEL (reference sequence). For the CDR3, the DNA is TGTGCCAGCAGCCAAGGTGGGGGGCGCCGAGTGAACACTGAAGCTTTCTTT. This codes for CASSQGGGRRVNTEAFF.

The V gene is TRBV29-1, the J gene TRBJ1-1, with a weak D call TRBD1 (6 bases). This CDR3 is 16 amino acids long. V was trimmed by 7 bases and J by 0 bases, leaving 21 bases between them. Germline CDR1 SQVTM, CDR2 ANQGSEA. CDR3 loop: CSASSGGGALNTEAFF. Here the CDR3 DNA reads TGCAGCGCCTCCTCTGGTGGGGGGGCACTGAACACTGAAGCTTTCTTT.